A single sample is the source of the 28 T cell receptor beta chains below, sequenced in a study of immune evolution from preneoplasia to lung adenocarcinoma. Clones were read by immunoSEQ multiplex PCR, and TCRdb kept only the in-frame ones, dropping some. The sample includes over 6,000 clones, approximately 78% seen only once; the top ten take approximately 5.8%. Sequencing was performed on FFPE invasive lung adenocarcinoma tissue. These receptors all come from a person in their fifties or sixties with lung adenocarcinoma.

Relative to its sample, this clone is medium-sized. The chain recombines TRBV18 with TRBJ1-5; 8 bases fit TRBD1. Trimming took 3 bases from V and 8 from J; bases not matched to a gene: 3. The CDR3 runs 13 residues. Germline lookup yields CDR1 KGHSH and CDR2 LQKENI. CDR3 nucleotides: TGTGCCAGCTCACCTGGGACAGGTAAGCCCCAGCATTTT. Its translation is CASSPGTGKPQHF.

This chain joins TRBV18 and TRBJ2-1; D call uncertain. The CDR3 totals 14 residues. With 0 bases removed from V and 10 bases from J, the gap between germline ends came to 13 bases. The germline V gene has CDR1 KGHSH and CDR2 LQKENI. CDR3 region: CASSPPPPPGEQFF. For the CDR3, the DNA is TGTGCCAGCTCACCACCGCCCCCTCCCGGGGAGCAGTTCTTC.

The chain carries TRBV30 and TRBJ2-1; no clear D gene. V was clipped by 4 bases and J by 6 bases, with 10 bases between them. This CDR3 region has 12 residues. Germline CDR1 reads GTSNPN; CDR2 reads SVGIG (reference sequence). This CDR3 is CAWTRPGNEQFF. DNA for the CDR3: TGTGCCTGGACTAGACCTGGCAATGAGCAGTTCTTC.

This clone turned up a few times. The chain couples TRBV19 to TRBJ2-3; perhaps TRBD1 as D (6 bases). Germline V CDR1 and CDR2: LNHDA, SQIVND (reference sequence). Between the trimmed V and J ends, which lost 9 bases and 2 bases, there was a span of 15 bases. The CDR3 is made up of 14 amino acids. CDR3 sequence reads: CASRDRRLTDTQYF. As DNA, the CDR3 is TGTGCCAGCCGCGACAGGAGACTCACAGATACGCAGTATTTT.

This clone was counted between two and nine times. The gene calls are TRBV4-1 and TRBJ2-1; the match to TRBD2 covers 9 bases. With 0 bases clipped from V and 7 bases from J, the junction kept 13 bases outside the gene matches. The CDR3 is 18 residues long. Germline lookup yields CDR1 MGHRA and CDR2 YSYEKL. The CDR3 region is CASSQDSGGRAPGNEQFF. The CDR3 DNA reads TGCGCCAGCAGCCAAGATTCAGGCGGGAGGGCCCCCGGGAATGAGCAGTTCTTC.

In DNA, the CDR3 is TGCGCCAGCAGCTTGGCAGGGGGATCTTTGGCCAACGTCCTGACTTTC. It encodes CASSLAGGSLANVLTF. The chain uses TRBV5-1 and TRBJ2-6; 7 positions match TRBD1. The germline gives CDR1 SGHRS, CDR2 YFSETQ. The CDR3 consists of 16 residues. The ends lost 0 bases at V and 6 bases at J; junction bases unmatched: 6.

This clone came up once. The chain uses TRBV7-9 and TRBJ1-5; D ambiguous. Between the trimmed V and J ends, which lost 3 bases and 1 base, there was a span of 7 bases. The CDR3 is 14 amino acids. The germline CDR1 and CDR2 sequences are SEHNR and FQNEAQ (reference sequence). This CDR3 reads CASSLAGSNQPQHF. For the CDR3, the DNA is TGTGCCAGCAGCTTGGCGGGGAGCAATCAGCCCCAGCATTTT.

The rearrangement uses TRBV7-3 and TRBJ2-2, with a weak D call TRBD2 (6 bases). The CDR3 runs 15 residues. Germline assignment: CDR1 SGHTA and CDR2 FQGTGA. Trimming cost V 5 bases and J 1 base, with 11 bases left between them. The CDR3 DNA is TGTGCCAGCAGCCCCCATAGCGGGAACACCGGGGAGCTGTTTTTT. The encoded protein is CASSPHSGNTGELFF. Drawing the rest from reference TRBV7-3 and TRBJ2-2, the complete variable domain is GAGVSQTPSNKVTEKGKYVELRCDPISGHTALYWYRQSLGQGPEFLIYFQGTGAADDSGLPNDRFFAVRPEGSVSTLKIQRTERGDSAVYLCASSPHSGNTGELFFGEGSRLTVL.

V is TRBV18 and J is TRBJ1-3; weak D call: TRBD1 (6 bases). Germline loops: CDR1 KGHSH, CDR2 LQKENI. CDR3 length: 14 residues. With 4 bases removed from V and 8 bases from J, the gap between germline ends came to 15 bases. CDR3 protein: CASSRLRTDDTIYF. The CDR3 coding sequence is TGTGCCAGCTCACGACTCAGGACAGACGACACCATATATTTT.

The rearrangement links TRBV18 to TRBJ2-7; D is uncertain. V was cut by 2 bases and J by 3 bases, with 5 bases left in between. CDR1 KGHSH and CDR2 LQKENI come from the germline V gene. The CDR3 covers 12 residues. CDR3: CASSPVSYEQYF. The CDR3 bases are TGTGCCAGCTCACCAGTAAGCTACGAGCAGTACTTC.

This chain connects TRBV11-3 to TRBJ2-1; D may be TRBD2 (6 bases). Trimming pared 5 bases from V and 6 bases from J, leaving 11 bases between. Germline CDR1 is SGHNT and CDR2 is YENEEA. The CDR3 has 13 residues. The CDR3: CASSAGGSNEQFF. The CDR3 DNA is TGTGCCAGCAGCGCTGGGGGGTCCAATGAGCAGTTCTTC.

The chain has TRBV29-1 and TRBJ1-2, with D possibly being TRBD1 (5 bases). This CDR3 comprises 13 residues. The germline V and J ends were trimmed by 6 bases and 4 bases, with 15 bases remaining between them. Germline V CDR1 and CDR2: SQVTM, ANQGSEA. The CDR3 DNA follows: TGCAGCGTAAACTCGGGGGTGGCCTATGGCTACACCTTC. It yields the protein CSVNSGVAYGYTF.

This clone was counted only a few times. V gene TRBV28 combines with J gene TRBJ1-1; perhaps TRBD1 as D (5 bases). Trimming took 5 bases from V and 7 from J, leaving 11 bases between them. The CDR3 consists of 12 residues. Germline lookup yields CDR1 MDHEN and CDR2 SYDVKM. The CDR3 DNA sequence: TGTGCCAGCAGTATTAATACAGGTGAAGCTTTCTTT. Encoded protein: CASSINTGEAFF.

Sample share makes this clone large (0.1 to 1%). V gene TRBV27 combines with J gene TRBJ2-1; D remains ambiguous. This CDR3 comprises 8 residues. With 10 bases removed from V and 5 bases from J, the gap between germline ends came to 0 bases. Germline values: CDR1 MNHEY, CDR2 SMNVEV (reference sequence). The CDR3 region is CANNEQFF. The CDR3 coding sequence is TGTGCCAACAATGAGCAGTTCTTC.

This clone was recorded a few times. The chain is built from TRBV18 and TRBJ1-1; no firm D call. V dropped 2 bases and J dropped 5 bases, with 12 bases sitting between them. Germline CDR1 reads KGHSH; CDR2 reads LQKENI. CDR3 length equals 14 residues. CDR3 in DNA: TGTGCCAGCTCACCAAACTACGGGTCGACTGAAGCTTTCTTT. Protein product: CASSPNYGSTEAFF.

This chain connects TRBV10-1 to TRBJ2-3, with D perhaps TRBD2 (6 bases). The CDR3 contains 15 residues. Germline V gene data show CDR1 as WNHNN and CDR2 as SYGVQD (reference sequence). The V end lost 0 bases, the J end lost 2 bases, and 9 bases lay between the germline ends. The CDR3 DNA sequence: TGCGCCAGCAGTGAGTCCGGGGGAGCCACAGATACGCAGTATTTT. Its translation is CASSESGGATDTQYF.

The CDR3 reads CASTKSLAGPSEQFF. In DNA, the CDR3 is TGTGCCAGCACCAAGAGTCTAGCGGGCCCCTCGGAGCAGTTCTTC. This chain joins TRBV2 and TRBJ2-1; 8 bases align to TRBD2. The CDR3 has 15 amino acids. Germline V gene data show CDR1 as SNHLY and CDR2 as FYNNEI. V dropped 7 bases and J dropped 10; count of bases not matched to a gene: 15. The full variable domain, rest sourced from reference TRBV2 and TRBJ2-1, is EPEVTQTPSHQVTQMGQEVILRCVPISNHLYFYWYRQILGQKVEFLVSFYNNEISEKSEIFDDQFSVERPDGSNFTLKIRSTKLEDSAMYFCASTKSLAGPSEQFFGPGTRLTVL.

V usage is TRBV6-6 and J usage is TRBJ1-2; 8 bases match TRBD1. The germline gives CDR1 MNHNY, CDR2 SVGAGI (reference sequence). The CDR3 totals 12 residues. V was clipped by 4 bases and J by 8 bases; unmatched bases: 3. The CDR3, as DNA: TGTGCCAGCAGTTCAGGGGGCTGGGGCTACACCTTC. This codes for CASSSGGWGYTF.

This clone was observed a handful of times. V is TRBV28 and J is TRBJ1-3; tentative D call: TRBD1 (5 bases). The CDR3 covers 17 residues. Trimming left V 7 bases short and J 4 bases short, with 23 bases between. Germline CDR1 reads MDHEN; CDR2 reads SYDVKM. CDR3 coding DNA: TGTGCCAGCATCACTCCCCCAGGGAGGACGGGGGGAAACACCATATATTTT. Its translation: CASITPPGRTGGNTIYF.

This clone is a singleton in its sample. V gene TRBV5-1 combines with J gene TRBJ2-3; 7 bases are shared with TRBD2. The CDR3 contains 17 residues. Germline V gives CDR1 SGHRS, CDR2 YFSETQ. The V segment lost 3 bases and the J segment 5 bases; nucleotides outside the gene matches: 15. The CDR3 protein is CASSYTAGTMGGDTQYF. In nucleotides, the CDR3 is TGCGCCAGCAGCTATACTGCCGGGACTATGGGTGGAGATACGCAGTATTTT.

This chain joins TRBV6-5 and TRBJ1-5; a weak D match, TRBD1 (5 bases). The V and J ends lost 2 bases and 5 bases respectively, with 10 bases between them. CDR1 MNHEY and CDR2 SVGAGI come from the germline V gene. This CDR3 contains 14 residues. The DNA of the CDR3 is TGTGCCAGCAGTTACGAAGAGGGGTATCAGCCCCAGCATTTT. Its translation is CASSYEEGYQPQHF.

The chain couples TRBV30 to TRBJ2-1, with D perhaps matching TRBD2 (6 bases). Germline CDR1 is GTSNPN and CDR2 is SVGIG (reference sequence). The CDR3 has 14 amino acids. Trimming cost V 1 base and J 4 bases, with 11 bases left between them. CDR3 sequence (DNA): TGTGCCTGGAGTGCGGGAGTGGAATACAATGAGCAGTTCTTC. As protein: CAWSAGVEYNEQFF.

The chain recombines TRBV6-5 with TRBJ1-5; D remains unclear. The V end was cut by 6 bases, the J end by 7 bases, with 10 bases between. The CDR3 spans 12 residues. Looked up from germline, CDR1 is MNHEY and CDR2 is SVGAGI. In nucleotides, the CDR3 is TGTGCCAGCAGGGGCCGGGGACAGCCCCAGCATTTT. Its protein is CASRGRGQPQHF.

Worth noting for this clone: One junction end disagrees with the germline gene, perhaps due to a read error. The J gene is TRBJ2-1, the V gene TRBV7-3, with 7 bases that match TRBD1. Germline V gene sequence: CDR1 SGHTA, CDR2 FQGTGA. This CDR3 is 14 amino acids long. The CDR3 protein is CVSSSGQSPNEQFF. The CDR3 DNA reads TGTGTCAGCAGCTCGGGACAGTCCCCCAATGAGCAGTTCTTC.

The chain couples TRBV11-2 to TRBJ1-5, with a possible D match to TRBD1 (5 bases). V lost 2 bases and J lost 5, with 7 bases in between. This CDR3 region has 13 residues. The germline V gene has CDR1 SGHAT and CDR2 FQNNGV. The CDR3 spells CASSLLGDQPQHF. The CDR3 DNA reads as TGTGCCAGCAGCTTACTGGGGGATCAGCCCCAGCATTTT.

V usage is TRBV18 and J usage is TRBJ1-5; D not resolved. CDR1 KGHSH and CDR2 LQKENI come from the germline V gene. The CDR3 runs 14 residues. Trimming removed 2 bases at V and 0 bases at J, with 5 bases between. Written as DNA, the CDR3 is TGTGCCAGCTCACCAGAGGTTAGCAATCAGCCCCAGCATTTT. It codes for CASSPEVSNQPQHF.

The rearrangement links TRBV19 to TRBJ2-2; no clear D. CDR1 and CDR2 from the germline V gene are LNHDA and SQIVND (reference sequence). V was shortened by 3 bases and J by 1 base, with 0 bases between the two germline ends. This CDR3 comprises 12 residues. CDR3 nucleotide sequence: TGTGCCAGTAGTATGAACACCGGGGAGCTGTTTTTT. It translates to CASSMNTGELFF. Full variable domain (remainder filled in from reference TRBV19 and TRBJ2-2): DGGITQSPKYLFRKEGQNVTLSCEQNLNHDAMYWYRQDPGQGLRLIYYSQIVNDFQKGDIAEGYSVSREKKESFPLTVTSAQKNPTAFYLCASSMNTGELFFGEGSRLTVL.

The chain employs TRBV15 and TRBJ2-5; TRBD1 matches 7 bases. Trimming took 4 bases from V and 5 from J; bases not matched to a gene: 7. The CDR3 consists of 14 residues. In germline, CDR1 is LNHNV, CDR2 YYDKDF (reference sequence). The CDR3 is CATSKSDREETQYF. Here the CDR3 DNA reads TGTGCCACCAGCAAATCAGACAGGGAGGAGACCCAGTACTTC. The full variable domain, in which reference TRBV15 and TRBJ2-5 provide the parts outside the CDR3, is DAMVIQNPRYQVTQFGKPVTLSCSQTLNHNVMYWYQQKSSQAPKLLFHYYDKDFNNEADTPDNFQSRRPNTSFCFLDIRSPGLGDTAMYLCATSKSDREETQYFGPGTRLLVL.